This is a list of T cell receptor beta chains from one sample in a study of Ad26.COV2.S vaccination and SARS-CoV-2 variants. Data came from immunoSEQ multiplex PCR; TCRdb stores just in-frame clones and leaves some out. The repertoire consists of more than 400,000 clones, with about nine tenths occurring once and the leading ten covering about 1.7%. The sequences come from peripheral blood, collected in a trial of Ad26.COV2.S vaccine versus placebo. The receptors originated from a person between 18 and 60 years old who received the Ad26.COV2.S COVID-19 vaccine or a placebo. Each CDR3 is given with its conserved first and last residue. The D gene is left open where the match is weak. Size tells how often a clone was seen (once, few, many) or the class of an expanded clone, and some rows leave it out.

TRBJ1-2 | NA | TRBV9 | once | CASSGTAPNYGYTF | TGTGCCAGCAGCGGGACAGCTCCTAACTATGGCTACACCTTC
TRBJ1-3 | TRBD1 | TRBV9 | few | CASSVGSGGLNTIYF | TGTGCCAGCAGCGTAGGGTCAGGGGGCCTGAACACCATATATTTT
TRBJ1-6 | NA | TRBV19 | NA | CASTGRDSPLHF | TGTGCCAGTACAGGGAGAGATTCACCCCTCCACTTT
TRBJ2-3 | NA | TRBV28 | NA | CASSLNGGDREDF | TGTGCCAGCAGTTTAAATGGTGGAGACAGGGAGGATTTT
TRBJ1-5 | NA | TRBV2 | NA | CASRPILDQPQHF | TGTGCCAGCAGACCGATTCTTGATCAGCCCCAGCATTTT
TRBJ1-4 | NA | TRBV20-1 | NA | CSAGPGPSF | TGCAGTGCTGGCCCAGGTCCATCTTTT
TRBJ2-5 | NA | TRBV10-3 | NA | CATASVQETQYF | TGTGCCACAGCTAGCGTTCAAGAGACCCAGTACTTC
TRBJ2-5 | NA | TRBV29-1 | NA | CSGSEWGTETQYF | TGCAGCGGGTCGGAGTGGGGGACGGAGACCCAGTACTTC
TRBJ1-6 | NA | TRBV4-3 | NA | CASSQEFRDSPLHF | TGCGCCAGCAGCCAAGAATTCAGGGACTCACCCCTCCACTTT
TRBJ2-7 | NA | TRBV3-1/TRBV3-2 | NA | CASSQVREQYF | TGTGCCAGCAGCCAAGTGCGCGAGCAGTACTTC
TRBJ2-3 | TRBD2 | TRBV4-3 | NA | CASSQGQRRGSTDTQYF | TGCGCCAGCAGCCAGGGCCAGAGGCGGGGGAGCACAGATACGCAGTATTTT
TRBJ2-2 | TRBD1 | TRBV2 | NA | CASRPGQGNKGELFF | TGTGCCAGCAGGCCGGGACAGGGGAATAAGGGGGAGCTGTTTTTT
TRBJ2-1 | NA | TRBV6-5 | NA | CASSYGGGHSYNEQFF | TGTGCCAGCAGTTATGGAGGGGGACACTCCTACAATGAGCAGTTCTTC
TRBJ2-5 | TRBD1 | TRBV6-6 | NA | CASRSSGQGLGTQYF | TGTGCCAGCAGGTCCTCGGGACAGGGGCTGGGGACCCAGTACTTC
TRBJ2-2 | TRBD1 | TRBV5-5 | NA | CASSFQGAVLGNTGELFF | TGTGCCAGCAGCTTCCAGGGGGCGGTCTTGGGAAACACCGGGGAGCTGTTTTTT
TRBJ1-5 | NA | TRBV28 | NA | CASSFSGYQPQHF | TGTGCCAGCAGTTTTTCAGGGTATCAGCCCCAGCATTTT
TRBJ1-4 | NA | TRBV6-5 | NA | CASKPVYPNEKLFF | TGTGCCAGCAAACCCGTGTATCCCAATGAAAAACTGTTTTTT
TRBJ2-2 | NA | TRBV6-2/TRBV6-3 | NA | CASNPGYTGELFF | TGTGCCAGCAACCCAGGGTACACCGGGGAGCTGTTTTTT
TRBJ2-7 | TRBD1 | TRBV30 | NA | CAWSRGQGVLYEQYF | TGTGCCTGGAGCCGGGGACAGGGGGTACTCTACGAGCAGTACTTC
TRBJ1-6 | TRBD1 | TRBV30 | NA | CAWTRDRNSPLHF | TGTGCCTGGACCCGGGACAGAAATTCACCCCTCCACTTT
TRBJ2-7 | NA | TRBV6-9 | NA | CASSYSRDSYEQYF | TGTGCCAGCAGTTATTCGCGGGACTCCTACGAGCAGTACTTC
TRBJ1-1 | NA | TRBV4-1 | NA | CASSQGSGPGYTEAFF | TGCGCCAGCAGCCAAGGGTCAGGTCCGGGGTACACTGAAGCTTTCTTT
TRBJ2-5 | NA | TRBV12-3/TRBV12-4 | NA | CASRPGVEETQYF | TGTGCCAGCAGACCCGGGGTGGAAGAGACCCAGTACTTC
TRBJ1-2 | NA | TRBV7-9 | NA | CASSLDTGGLGYTF | TGTGCCAGCAGCTTAGACACGGGGGGACTTGGCTACACCTTC
TRBJ2-3 | TRBD2 | TRBV7-6 | NA | CASSMLAGGISDTQYF | TGTGCCAGCAGCATGCTAGCGGGGGGGATCTCAGATACGCAGTATTTT
TRBJ2-7 | NA | TRBV6-2/TRBV6-3 | NA | CASSYPTYEQYF | TGTGCCAGCAGTTATCCTACCTACGAGCAGTACTTC
TRBJ1-5 | NA | TRBV7-2 | NA | CASSLPNRRPPQPQHF | TGTGCCAGCAGCTTACCGAACAGGAGGCCCCCTCAGCCCCAGCATTTT
TRBJ2-2 | NA | TRBV30 | once | CAWSTGTSTGELFF | TGTGCCTGGAGTACCGGGACTTCCACCGGGGAGCTGTTTTTT
TRBJ2-4 | TRBD2 | TRBV27 | NA | CASSLGRGGLKNIQYF | TGTGCCAGCAGTTTAGGGCGGGGGGGACTCAAAAACATTCAGTACTTC
TRBJ2-1 | NA | TRBV29-1 | NA | CSSKTNNEQFF | TGCAGCTCAAAGACTAACAATGAGCAGTTCTTC
TRBJ2-3 | TRBD2 | TRBV9 | NA | CASSVTGTSGTSTDTQYF | TGTGCCAGCAGCGTAACCGGGACTAGCGGGACTAGCACAGATACGCAGTATTTT
TRBJ2-1 | TRBD2 | TRBV9 | NA | CASSVYLTSGGANEQFF | TGTGCCAGCAGCGTCTACCTGACTAGCGGGGGGGCCAATGAGCAGTTCTTC
TRBJ2-3 | NA | TRBV15 | NA | CATSRDRGQTSTDTQYF | TGTGCCACCAGCAGAGATCGAGGACAAACTAGCACAGATACGCAGTATTTT
TRBJ1-2 | NA | TRBV6-2/TRBV6-3 | NA | CASSYSSGTLYGYTF | TGTGCCAGCAGTTACTCGTCAGGAACCCTCTATGGCTACACCTTC
TRBJ2-7 | NA | TRBV28 | NA | CASTRGAPSYEQYF | TGTGCCAGCACCCGAGGGGCCCCCTCCTACGAGCAGTACTTC
TRBJ2-7 | TRBD2 | TRBV6-1 | NA | CASSEDLTGGYEQYF | TGTGCCAGCAGTGAAGACCTGACGGGGGGCTACGAGCAGTACTTC
TRBJ2-7 | NA | TRBV19 | NA | CASSMGGSPYEQYF | TGTGCCAGTAGTATGGGAGGCTCCCCATACGAGCAGTACTTC
TRBJ1-1 | NA | TRBV7-2 | NA | CASSLGLGPQVFF | TGTGCCAGCAGCTTAGGTTTGGGACCCCAGGTTTTCTTT
TRBJ1-1 | NA | TRBV19 | NA | CASSQGPNTEAFF | TGTGCCAGTAGTCAGGGACCGAACACTGAAGCTTTCTTT
TRBJ2-1 | TRBD2 | TRBV7-2 | NA | CASSSAGTNPREQFF | TGTGCCAGCAGCTCCGCCGGGACTAACCCTCGGGAGCAGTTCTTC
TRBJ2-7 | TRBD2 | TRBV18 | NA | CASSALAEYEQYF | TGTGCCAGCTCAGCCCTAGCGGAATACGAGCAGTACTTC
TRBJ1-5 | TRBD1 | TRBV30 | NA | CAWSVTGGNQPQHF | TGTGCCTGGAGTGTGACAGGGGGCAATCAGCCCCAGCATTTT
TRBJ2-3 | NA | TRBV21-1 | NA | CASSNFTSGANGTDTQYF | TGTGCCAGCAGCAACTTTACTAGCGGGGCGAATGGAACAGATACGCAGTATTTT
TRBJ1-5 | NA | TRBV18 | NA | CASSPGQGINQPQHF | TGTGCCAGCTCACCAGGGCAGGGTATCAATCAGCCCCAGCATTTT